The rows below give T cell receptor beta chains drawn from one sample of a study of T cells in Graves' hyperthyroidism and ophthalmopathy. Each CDR3 protein is one row after TCRdb ran MiXCR on the multiplex PCR reads. Of approximately 690,000 distinct CDR3 sequences listed, less than 25% are singletons. The sequencing sample was made of blood. All receptors come from a man younger than 45 with Graves' ophthalmopathy. Each CDR3 is given with its conserved first and last residue. D genes are given only for firm matches. Expanded clones are given a class, and other clones once, few, many or no size at all.

abundance	j_gene	v_gene	d_gene	CDR3aa	CDR3nt
few	TRBJ2-7	TRBV5-1	NA	CASRRGDYEQYF	TGCGCCAGCCGACGGGGAGACTACGAGCAGTACTTC
few	TRBJ2-3	TRBV29-1	NA	CSVEYDTYSSDTQYF	TGCAGCGTTGAGTATGACACGTATTCCTCAGATACGCAGTATTTT
NA	TRBJ1-1	TRBV7-3	NA	CASSQSPGPNTEAFF	TGTGCCAGCAGCCAATCCCCAGGCCCCAACACTGAAGCTTTCTTT
few	TRBJ2-2	TRBV30	NA	CAWSVAVKGGLGGELFF	TGTGCCTGGAGTGTAGCAGTGAAAGGGGGGTTAGGCGGGGAGCTGTTTTTT
NA	TRBJ2-1	TRBV4-2	TRBD1	CASSQGVGRGRFGTGEQFF	TGTGCCAGCAGCCAAGGGGTGGGCAGGGGGCGCTTCGGGACGGGTGAGCAGTTCTTC
NA	TRBJ1-5	TRBV5-1	NA	CASSLEGAEYQPQHF	TGCGCCAGCAGCTTAGAGGGTGCCGAGTATCAGCCCCAGCATTTT
NA	TRBJ2-5	TRBV14	NA	CASSQDRGGETQYF	TGTGCCAGCAGCCAAGACAGGGGGGGAGAGACCCAGTACTTC
many	TRBJ2-1	TRBV11-3	NA	CASSLFKGSEQFF	TGTGCCAGCAGCTTATTTAAGGGGAGTGAGCAGTTCTTC
many	TRBJ2-5	TRBV7-6	TRBD2	CASSLRGLAGVPIDQETQYF	TGTGCCAGCAGCTTACGGGGACTAGCGGGAGTTCCTATCGACCAAGAGACCCAGTACTTC
few	TRBJ2-1	TRBV11-2	NA	CASSLASRTDTEQFF	TGTGCCAGCAGCTTAGCGTCGAGAACTGATACCGAGCAGTTCTTC
NA	TRBJ2-1	TRBV29-1	TRBD2	CSVVGLAGNEQFF	TGCAGCGTCGTGGGACTAGCGGGAAATGAGCAGTTCTTC
NA	TRBJ2-5	TRBV3-1	TRBD1	CAGSPTPGQGANIQYF	TGTGCCGGCAGCCCTACCCCGGGACAGGGGGCGAATATCCAGTACTTC
few	TRBJ2-5	TRBV29-1	TRBD2	CSVDGTSGIETQYF	TGCAGCGTTGATGGGACTAGCGGGATAGAGACCCAGTACTTC
NA	TRBJ1-5	TRBV28	TRBD1	CASSRPGQGARSNQPQHF	TGTGCCAGCAGCCGACCGGGACAGGGGGCGCGTAGCAATCAGCCCCAGCATTTT
NA	TRBJ2-2	TRBV20-1	TRBD1	CSADREAGELFF	TGCAGTGCGGACAGGGAAGCCGGGGAGCTGTTTTTT
many	TRBJ2-1	TRBV14	NA	CASSQDHSNEQFF	TGTGCCAGCAGCCAAGACCACAGCAATGAGCAGTTCTTC
NA	TRBJ2-7	TRBV3-1	NA	CASSQEARYEQYF	TGTGCCAGCAGCCAAGAGGCGAGGTACGAGCAGTACTTC
few	TRBJ2-7	TRBV3-1	NA	CASSQEGGSPYEQYF	TGTGCCAGCAGCCAAGAAGGAGGAAGCCCCTACGAGCAGTACTTC
many	TRBJ2-1	TRBV11-3	NA	CASSLDPQSREQFF	TGTGCCAGCAGCTTAGATCCCCAGTCTCGGGAGCAGTTCTTC
many	TRBJ1-6	TRBV27	NA	CASSFSADSPLHF	TGTGCCAGCAGTTTCTCGGCGGATTCACCCCTCCACTTT
NA	TRBJ2-7	TRBV30	NA	CAWGSVPTNAEQYF	TGTGCCTGGGGGTCGGTACCGACGAACGCCGAGCAGTACTTC
NA	TRBJ2-1	TRBV11-2	TRBD2	CASSFYASGRNEQFF	TGTGCCAGCAGCTTCTATGCTAGCGGGAGGAATGAGCAGTTCTTC
few	TRBJ2-5	TRBV6-2/TRBV6-3	NA	CASSETGLRGETQYF	TGTGCCAGCAGCGAAACAGGGTTACGAGGGGAGACCCAGTACTTC
few	TRBJ2-7	TRBV28	TRBD2	CASSDSGSTSYEQYF	TGTGCCAGCAGCGATAGCGGGAGCACCTCCTACGAGCAGTACTTC
NA	TRBJ2-7	TRBV18	NA	CASSPGAANAYEQYF	TGTGCCAGCTCACCAGGGGCAGCGAACGCCTACGAGCAGTACTTC
NA	TRBJ2-7	TRBV12-3/TRBV12-4	TRBD1	CASSSRTGAFGEQYF	TGTGCCAGCAGTTCCCGGACAGGGGCCTTTGGAGAGCAGTACTTC
few	TRBJ2-3	TRBV6-2/TRBV6-3	TRBD1	CASSSVPTGVADTQYF	TGTGCCAGCAGTTCCGTACCGACAGGGGTGGCAGATACGCAGTATTTT
few	TRBJ2-7	TRBV18	NA	CASSVGGTEQYF	TGTGCCAGCTCAGTTGGAGGAACCGAGCAGTACTTC
NA	TRBJ2-2	TRBV7-9	NA	CASSLEPRTGELFF	TGTGCCAGCAGCTTAGAACCTAGGACCGGGGAGCTGTTTTTT
few	TRBJ2-3	TRBV5-5	NA	CASSLFRADTQYF	TGTGCCAGCAGCTTGTTTCGGGCAGATACGCAGTATTTT
few	TRBJ2-7	TRBV2	TRBD1	CATLDRDPYEQYF	TGTGCCACCCTGGACAGGGACCCCTACGAGCAGTACTTC
many	TRBJ1-5	TRBV7-2	NA	CASSLISQVNQPQHF	TGTGCCAGCAGCTTAATATCCCAGGTCAATCAGCCCCAGCATTTT
few	TRBJ2-7	TRBV27	NA	CASSLGSESSYEQYF	TGTGCCAGCAGTTTAGGGAGCGAGAGCTCCTACGAGCAGTACTTC
many	TRBJ1-6	TRBV14	NA	CASSQFYNSPLHF	TGTGCCAGCAGCCAATTTTATAATTCACCCCTCCACTTT
once	TRBJ1-1	TRBV5-5	NA	CASSLADISDEAFF	TGTGCCAGCAGCTTGGCCGACATATCGGACGAAGCTTTCTTT
NA	TRBJ1-2	TRBV28	TRBD1	CASSKGGTNYGYTF	TGTGCCAGCAGCAAAGGGGGCACTAACTATGGCTACACCTTC
NA	TRBJ1-5	TRBV5-4	NA	CASSWEEFQPQHF	TGTGCCAGCAGCTGGGAGGAATTCCAGCCCCAGCATTTT
few	TRBJ1-1	TRBV7-2	NA	CASSLGKGGLAEAFF	TGTGCCAGCAGCTTAGGTAAGGGCGGTTTGGCTGAAGCTTTCTTT
NA	TRBJ2-4	TRBV6-1	TRBD1	CASSPGGAAKNIQYF	TGTGCCAGCAGCCCAGGGGGCGCAGCCAAAAACATTCAGTACTTC
NA	TRBJ2-1	TRBV20-1	TRBD1	CSAKPRGRTYNEQFF	TGCAGTGCTAAGCCAAGGGGGCGGACCTACAATGAGCAGTTCTTC
NA	TRBJ1-4	TRBV4-1	TRBD1	CASRRDSSTNEKLFF	TGCGCCAGCAGGCGGGACAGTTCAACTAATGAAAAACTGTTTTTT
many	TRBJ2-7	TRBV5-1	NA	CASIAPRTYEQYF	TGCGCCAGCATCGCACCCCGTACCTACGAGCAGTACTTC
many	TRBJ2-1	TRBV28	TRBD2	CASSRTASGYYNEQFF	TGTGCCAGCAGCCGCACCGCTAGCGGCTATTACAATGAGCAGTTCTTC